This TCR beta chain was obtained from a study of read filtering for tumor transcriptome and immune sequencing. The CDR3 covers 12 residues. Germline assignment: CDR1 SEHNR and CDR2 FQNEAQ (reference sequence). V lost 4 bases, J lost 7 bases, and 7 bases lay in between. The library was built from around 0.4 ug RNA with molecular barcoded adaptors for alpha/delta and beta/gamma chains. TCRdb ran MiXCR on the reads and lists one entry per CDR3 protein. The table lists more than 100,000 distinct CDR3 sequences, less than 15% of them singletons. Many counts were recorded for this clonotype. The sequenced sample was a population of CD138-negative cells sorted from bone marrow. V is TRBV7-9 and J is TRBJ1-4; weak D call: TRBD1 (5 bases). This sequence originates from a donor aged 40 or older with multiple myeloma. The CDR3 DNA is TGTGCCAGCAGCTCAACAGGTGAAAAACTGTTTTTT. Translated, it gives CASSSTGEKLFF. Variable domain in full (rest from reference TRBV7-9 and TRBJ1-4): DTGVSQNPRHKITKRGQNVTFRCDPISEHNRLYWYRQTLGQGPEFLTYFQNEAQLEKSRLLSDRFSAERPKGSFSTLEIQRTEQGDSAMYLCASSSTGEKLFFGSGTQLSVL.